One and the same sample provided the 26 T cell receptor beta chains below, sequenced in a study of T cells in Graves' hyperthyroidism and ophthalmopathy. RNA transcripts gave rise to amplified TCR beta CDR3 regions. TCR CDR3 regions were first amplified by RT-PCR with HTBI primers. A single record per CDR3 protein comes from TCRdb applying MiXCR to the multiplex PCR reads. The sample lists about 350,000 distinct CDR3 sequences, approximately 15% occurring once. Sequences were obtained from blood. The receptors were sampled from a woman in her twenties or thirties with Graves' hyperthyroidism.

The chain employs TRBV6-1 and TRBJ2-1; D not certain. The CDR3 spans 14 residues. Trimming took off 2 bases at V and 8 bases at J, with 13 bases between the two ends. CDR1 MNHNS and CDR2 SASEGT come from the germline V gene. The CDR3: CASSERIGPHEQFF. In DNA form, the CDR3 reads TGTGCCAGCAGTGAACGGATAGGGCCCCATGAGCAGTTCTTC.

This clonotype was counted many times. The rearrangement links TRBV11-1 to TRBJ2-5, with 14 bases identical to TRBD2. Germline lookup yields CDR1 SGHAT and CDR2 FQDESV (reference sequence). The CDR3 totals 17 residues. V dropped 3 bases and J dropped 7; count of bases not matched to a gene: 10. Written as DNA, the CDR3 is TGTGCCAGCAGCTTGGACGGGACTAGCGGGAGAGGAGGGACCCAGTACTTC. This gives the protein CASSLDGTSGRGGTQYF.

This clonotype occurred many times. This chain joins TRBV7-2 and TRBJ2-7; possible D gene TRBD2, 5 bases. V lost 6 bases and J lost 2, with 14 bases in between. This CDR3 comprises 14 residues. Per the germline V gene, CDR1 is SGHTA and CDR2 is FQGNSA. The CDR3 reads CASSYRTSTYEQYF. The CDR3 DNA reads TGTGCCAGCAGTTACCGGACTTCCACCTACGAGCAGTACTTC.

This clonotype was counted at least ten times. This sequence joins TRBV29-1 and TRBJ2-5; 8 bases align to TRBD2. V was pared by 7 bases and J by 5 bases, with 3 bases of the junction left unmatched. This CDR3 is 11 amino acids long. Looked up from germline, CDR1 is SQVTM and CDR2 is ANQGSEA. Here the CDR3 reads CSGSGKETQYF. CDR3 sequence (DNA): TGCAGCGGTAGCGGGAAGGAGACCCAGTACTTC. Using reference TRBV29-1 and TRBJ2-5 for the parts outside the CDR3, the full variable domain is SAVISQKPSRDICQRGTSLTIQCQVDSQVTMMFWYRQQPGQSLTLIATANQGSEATYESGFVIDKFPISRPNLTFSTLTVSNMSPEDSSIYLCSGSGKETQYFGPGTRLLVL.

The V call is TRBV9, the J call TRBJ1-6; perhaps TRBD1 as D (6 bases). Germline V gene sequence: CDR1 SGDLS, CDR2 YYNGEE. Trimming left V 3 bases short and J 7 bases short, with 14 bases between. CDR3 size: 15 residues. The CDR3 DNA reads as TGTGCCAGCAGCGCGGCACTGGGGGCAAATTCACCCCTCCACTTT. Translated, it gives CASSAALGANSPLHF.

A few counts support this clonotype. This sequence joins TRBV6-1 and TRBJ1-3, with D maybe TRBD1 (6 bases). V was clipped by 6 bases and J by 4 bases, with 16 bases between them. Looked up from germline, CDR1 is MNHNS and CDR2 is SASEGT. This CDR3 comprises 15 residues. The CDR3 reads CASSENRVGGNTIYF. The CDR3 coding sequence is TGTGCCAGCAGCGAAAACAGGGTGGGAGGAAACACCATATATTTT.

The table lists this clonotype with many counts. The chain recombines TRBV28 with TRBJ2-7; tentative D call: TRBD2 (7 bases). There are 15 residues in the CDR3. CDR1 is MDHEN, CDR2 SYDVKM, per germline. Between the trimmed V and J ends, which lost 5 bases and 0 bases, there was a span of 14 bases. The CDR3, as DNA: TGTGCCAGCAGTGTCGGGGGCGGGAGCTCCTACGAGCAGTACTTC. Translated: CASSVGGGSSYEQYF.

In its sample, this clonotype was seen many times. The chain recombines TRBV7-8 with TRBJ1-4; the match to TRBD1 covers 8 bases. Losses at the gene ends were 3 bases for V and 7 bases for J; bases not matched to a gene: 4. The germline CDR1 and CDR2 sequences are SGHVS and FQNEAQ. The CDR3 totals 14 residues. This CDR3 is CASSFGQGGEKLFF. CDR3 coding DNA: TGTGCCAGCAGCTTCGGACAGGGCGGTGAAAAACTGTTTTTT.

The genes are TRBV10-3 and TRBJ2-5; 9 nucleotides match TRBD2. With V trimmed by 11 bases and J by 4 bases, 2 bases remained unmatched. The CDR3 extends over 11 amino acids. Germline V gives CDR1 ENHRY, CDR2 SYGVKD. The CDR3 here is CASGLAETQYF. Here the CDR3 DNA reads TGTGCCTCGGGACTAGCAGAGACCCAGTACTTC.

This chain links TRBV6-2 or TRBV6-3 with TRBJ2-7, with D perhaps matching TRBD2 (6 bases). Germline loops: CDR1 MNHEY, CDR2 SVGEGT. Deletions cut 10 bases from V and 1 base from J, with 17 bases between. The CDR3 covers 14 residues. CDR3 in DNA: TGTGCCACCATGGGGTTCGGGAGTTCCTACGAGCAGTACTTC. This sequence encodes CATMGFGSSYEQYF.

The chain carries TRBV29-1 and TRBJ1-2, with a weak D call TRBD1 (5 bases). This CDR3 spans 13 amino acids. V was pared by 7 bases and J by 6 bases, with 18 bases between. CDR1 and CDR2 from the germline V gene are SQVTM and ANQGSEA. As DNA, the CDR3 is TGCAGCGACACCGGGACCACGATTAATGGCTACACCTTC. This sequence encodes CSDTGTTINGYTF.

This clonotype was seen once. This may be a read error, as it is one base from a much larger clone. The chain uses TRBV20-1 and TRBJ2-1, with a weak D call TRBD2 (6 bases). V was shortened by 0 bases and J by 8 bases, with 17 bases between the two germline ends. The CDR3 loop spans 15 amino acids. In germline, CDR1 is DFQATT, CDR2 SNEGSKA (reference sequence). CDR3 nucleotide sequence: TGCAGTGCTAGAGACCCCGGAGGGAGCGGGTATGAGCAGTTCTTC. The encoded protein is CSARDPGGSGYEQFF.

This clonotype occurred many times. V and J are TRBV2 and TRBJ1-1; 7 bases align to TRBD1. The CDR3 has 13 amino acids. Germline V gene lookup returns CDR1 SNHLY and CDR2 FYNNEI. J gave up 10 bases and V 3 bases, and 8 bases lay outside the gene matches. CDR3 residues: CASSDPTGQSAFF. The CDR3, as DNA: TGTGCCAGCAGTGATCCTACGGGACAGTCAGCTTTCTTT.

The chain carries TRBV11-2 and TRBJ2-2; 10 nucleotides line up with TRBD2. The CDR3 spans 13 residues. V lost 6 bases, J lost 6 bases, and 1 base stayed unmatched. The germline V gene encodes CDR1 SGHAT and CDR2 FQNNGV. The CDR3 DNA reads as TGTGCCAGCAGGAGCGGGAGGGCCGGGGAGCTGTTTTTT. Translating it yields CASRSGRAGELFF.

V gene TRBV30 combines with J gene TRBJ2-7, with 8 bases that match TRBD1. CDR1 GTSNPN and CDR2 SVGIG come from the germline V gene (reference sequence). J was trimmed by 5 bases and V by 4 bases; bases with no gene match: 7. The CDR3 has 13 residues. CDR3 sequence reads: CAWTLDRANEQYF. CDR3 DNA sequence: TGTGCCTGGACCCTGGACAGGGCCAACGAGCAGTACTTC.

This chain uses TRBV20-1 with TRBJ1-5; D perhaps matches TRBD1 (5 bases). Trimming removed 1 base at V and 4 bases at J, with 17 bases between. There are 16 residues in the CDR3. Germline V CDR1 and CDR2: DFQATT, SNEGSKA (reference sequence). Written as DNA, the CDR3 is TGCAGTGCTAGAGGGGGAGGAGGGGCCCGAAATCAGCCCCAGCATTTT. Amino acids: CSARGGGGARNQPQHF.

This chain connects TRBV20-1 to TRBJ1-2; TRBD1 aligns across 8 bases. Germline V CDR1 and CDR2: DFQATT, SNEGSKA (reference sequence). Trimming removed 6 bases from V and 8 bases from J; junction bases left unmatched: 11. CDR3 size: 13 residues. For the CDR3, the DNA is TGCAGTGCCAGCAGGGGGCCCGGGGGAGGCTACACCTTC. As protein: CSASRGPGGGYTF.

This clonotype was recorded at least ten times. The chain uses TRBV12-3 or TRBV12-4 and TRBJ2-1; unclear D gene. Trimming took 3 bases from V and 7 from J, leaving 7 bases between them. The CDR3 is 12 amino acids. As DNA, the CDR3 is TGTGCCAGCAGTTTTCGTGCAAATGAGCAGTTCTTC. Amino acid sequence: CASSFRANEQFF.

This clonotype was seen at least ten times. In nucleotides, the CDR3 is TGTGCCAGCAGCTTAGATTCGGGACAGGTGTACAATGAGCAGTTCTTC. Encoded protein: CASSLDSGQVYNEQFF. The rearrangement uses TRBV11-3 and TRBJ2-1; 8 bases agree with TRBD1. From germline, CDR1 is SGHNT and CDR2 YENEEA. CDR3 size: 16 residues. V trimming: 0 bases; J trimming: 4 bases; junction bases outside the gene matches: 5.

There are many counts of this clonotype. The CDR3 coding sequence is TGTGCCAGCAGCTTAGAGGGCTCAGGGGGTGGCTACACCTTC. It translates to CASSLEGSGGGYTF. This rearrangement joins TRBV7-9 to TRBJ1-2; 7 positions agree with TRBD1. Trimming removed 1 base from V and 7 bases from J; junction bases left unmatched: 6. The CDR3 extends over 14 amino acids. Germline lookup yields CDR1 SEHNR and CDR2 FQNEAQ (reference sequence).

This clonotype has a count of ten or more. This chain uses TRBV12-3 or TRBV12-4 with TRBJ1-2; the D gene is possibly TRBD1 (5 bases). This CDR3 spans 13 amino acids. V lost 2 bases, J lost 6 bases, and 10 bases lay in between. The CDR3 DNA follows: TGTGCCAGCAGTTTACAGGGCCAACATGGCTACACCTTC. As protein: CASSLQGQHGYTF.

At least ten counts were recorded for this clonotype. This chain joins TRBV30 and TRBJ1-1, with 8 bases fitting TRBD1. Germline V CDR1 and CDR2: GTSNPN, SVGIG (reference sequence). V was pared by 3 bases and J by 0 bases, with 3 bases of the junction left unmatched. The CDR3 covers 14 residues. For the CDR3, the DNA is TGTGCCTGGAGCCCGGGACAGGTGAACACTGAAGCTTTCTTT. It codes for CAWSPGQVNTEAFF.

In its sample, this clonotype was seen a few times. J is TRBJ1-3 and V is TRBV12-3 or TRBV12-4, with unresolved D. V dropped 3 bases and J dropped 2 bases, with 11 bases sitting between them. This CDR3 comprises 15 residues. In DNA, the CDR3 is TGTGCCAGCAGTTTTCGCTACGAGACTGGAAACACCATATATTTT. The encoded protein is CASSFRYETGNTIYF.

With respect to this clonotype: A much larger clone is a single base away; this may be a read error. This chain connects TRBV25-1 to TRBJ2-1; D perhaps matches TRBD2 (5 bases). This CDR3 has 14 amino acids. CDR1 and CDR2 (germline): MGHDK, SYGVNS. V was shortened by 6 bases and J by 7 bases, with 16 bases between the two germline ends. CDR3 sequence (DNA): TGTGCCAGCAGAAAAGCGGAATTCTGGAATGAGCAGTTCTTC. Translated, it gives CASRKAEFWNEQFF.

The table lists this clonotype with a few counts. This CDR3 reads CASRPIAGLAVRSYEQYF. CDR3 nucleotide sequence: TGTGCCAGCAGGCCTATAGCCGGACTAGCGGTACGATCCTACGAGCAGTACTTC. V is TRBV7-9 and J is TRBJ2-7; 10 bases are a match to TRBD2. Per germline, CDR1 SEHNR and CDR2 FQNEAQ (reference sequence). The CDR3 totals 18 residues. The trim removed 6 bases at V and 1 base at J, leaving 15 bases unmatched.

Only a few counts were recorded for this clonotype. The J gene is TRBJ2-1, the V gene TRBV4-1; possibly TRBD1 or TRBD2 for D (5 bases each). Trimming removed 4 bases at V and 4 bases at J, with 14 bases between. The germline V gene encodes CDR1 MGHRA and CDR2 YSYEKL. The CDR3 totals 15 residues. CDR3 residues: CASSLRDGGYNEQFF. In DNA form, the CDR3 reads TGCGCCAGCAGCCTCCGGGACGGAGGTTACAATGAGCAGTTCTTC.